These 8 T cell receptor beta chains share one sample of origin, sequenced in a study of shared clonotypes between healthy human individuals. Sequenced by immunoSEQ multiplex PCR; TCRdb stores in-frame clones only, minus some. This sample has some 2,000,000 clones, with 85% to 95% found just once. The specimen sequenced was naive CD4+ T cells sorted from blood. Subset given: CD45RA+ positively selected. The receptor set was obtained from a man between 18 and 29 years old in good health.

On this clone itself: The same CDR3 can be traced to other DNA sequences in this sample. The J gene is TRBJ2-3, the V gene TRBV5-1; the D is unclear. CDR3 length: 14 amino acids. The V end lost 0 bases, the J end lost 0 bases, and 5 bases lay between the germline ends. Germline V CDR1 and CDR2: SGHRS, YFSETQ. The CDR3 bases are TGCGCCAGCAGCTTGGCTGCAAGCACAGATACGCAGTATTTT. Translating it yields CASSLAASTDTQYF. Complete variable domain (other parts from reference TRBV5-1 and TRBJ2-3): KAGVTQTPRYLIKTRGQQVTLSCSPISGHRSVSWYQQTPGQGLQFLFEYFSETQRNKGNFPGRFSGRQFSNSRSEMNVSTLELGDSALYLCASSLAASTDTQYFGPGTRLTVL.

As for this clone: Other DNA sequences within the sample encode an identical CDR3. V and J are TRBV27 and TRBJ2-1; TRBD2 might be the D (6 bases). There are 14 residues in the CDR3. Germline assignment: CDR1 MNHEY and CDR2 SMNVEV (reference sequence). The V end lost 3 bases, the J end lost 2 bases, and 8 bases lay between the germline ends. CDR3 protein: CASSLRGPYNEQFF. CDR3 sequence (DNA): TGTGCCAGCAGTTTGCGGGGACCCTACAATGAGCAGTTCTTC.

The CDR3 sequence is CASSTGDTVGEAFF. CDR3 coding DNA: TGTGCCAGCAGCACTGGGGACACAGTAGGTGAAGCTTTCTTT. The chain employs TRBV11-2 and TRBJ1-1, with a possible D match to TRBD1 (6 bases). The CDR3 consists of 14 residues. Germline assignment: CDR1 SGHAT and CDR2 FQNNGV. V lost 5 bases to trimming and J lost 7 bases, with 17 bases between them.

This sequence joins TRBV10-3 and TRBJ2-5, with 7 bases aligning to TRBD1. Germline loops: CDR1 ENHRY, CDR2 SYGVKD. This CDR3 contains 14 residues. J was trimmed by 1 base and V by 6 bases; bases with no gene match: 5. Written as DNA, the CDR3 is TGTGCCATCAGAACTACAGGGGCCCAAGAGACCCAGTACTTC. Amino acid sequence: CAIRTTGAQETQYF.

This chain uses TRBV30 with TRBJ2-3; 11 bases align to TRBD2. Germline CDR1 reads GTSNPN; CDR2 reads SVGIG (reference sequence). This CDR3 contains 15 residues. The ends lost 1 base at V and 6 bases at J; junction bases unmatched: 6. CDR3 in amino acids: CAWSGGTSGGDTQYF. The CDR3 nucleotides read TGTGCCTGGAGTGGTGGGACTAGCGGAGGGGATACGCAGTATTTT.

V is TRBV2 and J is TRBJ1-6; D remains ambiguous. V was cut by 3 bases and J by 9 bases, with 9 bases left in between. The CDR3 length is 13 residues. Germline V gene sequence: CDR1 SNHLY, CDR2 FYNNEI. For the CDR3, the DNA is TGTGCCAGCAGTGAGTCAGAGCGTTCACCCCTCCACTTT. Translated, it gives CASSESERSPLHF. Drawing the rest from reference TRBV2 and TRBJ1-6, the complete variable domain is EPEVTQTPSHQVTQMGQEVILRCVPISNHLYFYWYRQILGQKVEFLVSFYNNEISEKSEIFDDQFSVERPDGSNFTLKIRSTKLEDSAMYFCASSESERSPLHFGNGTRLTVT.

The rearrangement uses TRBV19 and TRBJ1-4; TRBD1 might be the D (5 bases). The CDR3 length is 13 residues. Trimming took off 7 bases at V and 7 bases at J, with 13 bases between the two ends. Germline CDR1 reads LNHDA; CDR2 reads SQIVND (reference sequence). The CDR3 loop reads CASTTGLFEKLFF. Written as DNA, the CDR3 is TGTGCCAGTACGACGGGGCTTTTTGAAAAACTGTTTTTT.

The chain couples TRBV5-1 to TRBJ1-4; no clear D. V gave up 6 bases and J gave up 3 bases, with 12 bases separating them. Germline assignment: CDR1 SGHRS and CDR2 YFSETQ. This CDR3 has 14 amino acids. DNA for the CDR3: TGCGCCAGCACGGAAAGACCCTCTAATGAAAAACTGTTTTTT. Translation: CASTERPSNEKLFF.